Included here is one T cell receptor beta chain sequence, with context. The data were obtained in a study of blood T cell repertoires in COVID-19. With 1 base removed from V and 4 bases from J, the gap between germline ends came to 18 bases. Per the germline V gene, CDR1 is MGHRA and CDR2 is YSYEKL. This CDR3 is 17 amino acids long. Individuals drawn from about two dozen US areas were about 18 to 100 years old. Profiled with immunoSEQ multiplex PCR; TCRdb holds only in-frame clones, not every one. The table has around 230,000 clones, about 87% seen once. The V gene is TRBV4-1, the J gene TRBJ2-3; a possible D gene is TRBD1 (5 bases). The sequence was obtained from a man between 18 and 35 years old with acute COVID-19. Source material: PBMCs or T cells enriched from blood (not recorded which). DNA for the CDR3: TGCGCCAGCAGCCAAGTGATTGACACCTTGGGGCCAGATACGCAGTATTTT. Protein: CASSQVIDTLGPDTQYF.